This passage covers 10 T cell receptor beta chains from one sample sequenced in a study of T cells of healthy individuals. Via MiXCR, TCRdb re-called the 5' RACE reads, giving one row per CDR3 protein. The sample consists of around 100,000 distinct CDR3 sequences, under 20% of them appearing once. These receptors all come from a human donor in good health.

On this clonotype: A single base separates this from a much larger clone, so it may be a read error. This chain joins TRBV25-1 and TRBJ1-2; TRBD1 might be the D (5 bases). CDR1 MGHDK and CDR2 SYGVNS come from the germline V gene. The length of the CDR3 is 13 residues. CDR3 amino acids: CVSRPGRLYGYTF. The CDR3 coding sequence is TGTGTCAGCAGGCCGGGACGGCTATATGGCTACACCTTC.

In this sample, this clonotype turned up a few times. The gene calls are TRBV23-1 and TRBJ2-3, with 8 bases aligning to TRBD1. TRBV23-1 is assigned to the ORF class and has an uncertain function. The CDR3 is 16 amino acids. After removal of 0 bases from V and 4 bases from J, the junction contained 6 bases not matched to a gene. The CDR3 DNA follows: TGCGCCAGCAGTCAATCTCTTGGACAGGGCCCAGATACGCAGTATTTT. As protein: CASSQSLGQGPDTQYF.

This sequence joins TRBV25-1 and TRBJ2-7; the D is unclear. CDR3 size: 11 residues. Germline CDR1 and CDR2: MGHDK and SYGVNS. Trimming stripped 3 bases from V and 3 bases from J, with 3 bases between. The CDR3, as DNA: TGTGCCAGCAGTGAGAACTACGAGCAGTACTTC. Translated, it gives CASSENYEQYF.

The chain couples TRBV7-8 to TRBJ1-5; unclear D gene. Germline CDR1 SGHVS, CDR2 FQNEAQ. V shed 1 base and J shed 0 bases, with 13 bases lying between them. This CDR3 comprises 17 residues. CDR3 DNA: TGTGCCAGCAGCTTAGGGTCCCTGGGAGATAGCAATCAGCCCCAGCATTTT. Its protein is CASSLGSLGDSNQPQHF. Supplemented by reference TRBV7-8 and TRBJ1-5, the full variable domain reads GAGVSQSPRYKVAKRGQDVALRCDPISGHVSLFWYQQALGQGPEFLTYFQNEAQLDKSGLPSDRFFAERPEGSVSTLKIQRTQQEDSAVYLCASSLGSLGDSNQPQHFGDGTRLSIL.

This clonotype was counted at least ten times. This sequence joins TRBV7-2 and TRBJ1-2; D is unresolved. Germline CDR1 reads SGHTA; CDR2 reads FQGNSA. Trimming took 1 base from V and 4 from J, leaving 10 bases between them. CDR3 length: 14 amino acids. Here the CDR3 DNA reads TGTGCCAGCAGCTTAGAGGGATCCGGCTATGGCTACACCTTC. It translates to CASSLEGSGYGYTF.

This chain connects TRBV9 to TRBJ2-1, with D perhaps matching TRBD1 (6 bases). The V end was cut by 0 bases, the J end by 10 bases, with 20 bases between. The CDR3 spans 16 residues. In germline, CDR1 is SGDLS, CDR2 YYNGEE. The CDR3 region is CASSVEGDIELEEQFF. The DNA of the CDR3 is TGTGCCAGCAGCGTAGAGGGGGACATAGAGTTAGAGGAGCAGTTCTTC.

This clonotype has just a few counts. The J gene is TRBJ2-4, the V gene TRBV28, with D uncertain. The CDR3 has 15 amino acids. V was trimmed by 2 bases and J by 3 bases, leaving 11 bases between them. CDR1 and CDR2 (germline): MDHEN, SYDVKM. CDR3 residues: CASSLVGYVKNIQYF. The CDR3 bases are TGTGCCAGCAGTTTAGTGGGTTACGTCAAAAACATTCAGTACTTC.

This clonotype has ten or more counts. The CDR3: CSARQGGMDEQFF. Here the CDR3 DNA reads TGCAGTGCTCGACAGGGTGGAATGGATGAGCAGTTCTTC. This chain links TRBV20-1 with TRBJ2-1; 7 positions agree with TRBD1. Germline V gene data show CDR1 as DFQATT and CDR2 as SNEGSKA (reference sequence). This CDR3 region has 13 residues. Unmatched junction bases numbered 9, after V lost 5 bases and J lost 8 bases.

This chain connects TRBV2 to TRBJ1-5; D remains ambiguous. The CDR3 is 13 amino acids. The germline gives CDR1 SNHLY, CDR2 FYNNEI. Trimming took 1 base from V and 5 from J, leaving 6 bases between them. CDR3 in amino acids: CASSEDPYQPQHF. DNA for the CDR3: TGTGCCAGCAGTGAAGACCCCTATCAGCCCCAGCATTTT.

This clonotype was picked up one time. The V call is TRBV2, the J call TRBJ2-2; tentative D call: TRBD1 (6 bases). Trimming pared 8 bases from V and 1 base from J, leaving 8 bases between. From germline, CDR1 is SNHLY and CDR2 FYNNEI. The CDR3 has 13 residues. The CDR3 bases are TGTGCCAGCGGGACAATGAACACCGGGGAGCTGTTTTTT. This gives the protein CASGTMNTGELFF. Together with reference TRBV2 and TRBJ2-2, the CDR3 gives the full variable domain: EPEVTQTPSHQVTQMGQEVILRCVPISNHLYFYWYRQILGQKVEFLVSFYNNEISEKSEIFDDQFSVERPDGSNFTLKIRSTKLEDSAMYFCASGTMNTGELFFGEGSRLTVL.